Below are 9 T cell receptor beta chains sequenced from a single sample in a study of T cell responses to AZD1222 COVID-19 vaccine. This table comes from immunoSEQ multiplex PCR, and its TCRdb copy is limited to in-frame clones, with some not included. The sample carries over 130,000 clones, 85% to 95% recorded once. The input for sequencing was peripheral blood, taken on day 0 of AZD1222 vaccination. These receptor sequences come from an adult in good health.

The chain has TRBV9 and TRBJ1-2; unclear D gene. CDR3 length: 16 amino acids. Trimming removed 4 bases from V and 3 bases from J, with 19 bases in between. The V gene's germline CDR1 is SGDLS and CDR2 YYNGEE. The CDR3 DNA follows: TGTGCCAGCAGCCCTTCTCCACGCCACCTTGACTATGGCTACACCTTC. It codes for CASSPSPRHLDYGYTF.

The chain is built from TRBV18 and TRBJ1-5, with 11 bases aligning to TRBD1. With 4 bases clipped from V and 6 bases from J, the junction kept 5 bases outside the gene matches. Germline CDR1 KGHSH, CDR2 LQKENI. This CDR3 contains 15 residues. CDR3 DNA: TGTGCCAGCTCACGAGGACAGGGGGCCGCTCAGCCCCAGCATTTT. Encoded protein: CASSRGQGAAQPQHF.

Remarks on this clone: Since no conserved phenylalanine or tryptophan closes the CDR3, a read error is the likely cause. The DNA is left out, because the CDR3 cannot be placed on it with certainty; the CDR3 is given as TCRdb lists it. The J gene is TRBJ1-6, the V gene TRBV14. 15 amino acids form the CDR3, both terminal residues included. Looked up from germline, CDR1 is SGHDN and CDR2 is FVKESK. This chain's CDR3 is CASSQDPQGSISGRI.

This sequence joins TRBV29-1 and TRBJ2-7; TRBD2 might be the D (6 bases). The V gene lost 3 bases and the J gene lost 3 bases, with 9 bases spanning the gap. Germline CDR1 SQVTM, CDR2 ANQGSEA. This CDR3 contains 12 residues. As DNA, the CDR3 is TGCAGCGTTGACGGAGGGGACTACGAGCAGTACTTC. This gives the protein CSVDGGDYEQYF.

The rearrangement joins TRBV28 to TRBJ1-5; no definite D call. Germline loops: CDR1 MDHEN, CDR2 SYDVKM. Trimming removed 3 bases at V and 4 bases at J, with 10 bases between. This CDR3 region has 14 residues. The CDR3 is CASSLRQGNQPQHF. The DNA of the CDR3 is TGTGCCAGCAGTTTGAGGCAAGGTAATCAGCCCCAGCATTTT.

This sequence joins TRBV15 and TRBJ1-4, with a weak D call TRBD1 (5 bases). Trimming stripped 8 bases from V and 2 bases from J, with 15 bases between. CDR1 is LNHNV, CDR2 YYDKDF, per germline (reference sequence). This CDR3 region has 15 residues. This CDR3 reads CATGGITHTNEKLFF. CDR3 coding DNA: TGTGCCACCGGGGGGATTACCCACACTAATGAAAAACTGTTTTTT.

The chain couples TRBV6-6 to TRBJ2-1, with D perhaps TRBD1 or TRBD2 (5 bases each). This CDR3 region has 14 residues. Trimming took off 2 bases at V and 1 base at J, with 6 bases between the two ends. CDR1 and CDR2 (germline): MNHNY, SVGAGI (reference sequence). CDR3 loop: CASSYGGSYNEQFF. CDR3 sequence (DNA): TGTGCCAGCAGTTACGGGGGTTCCTACAATGAGCAGTTCTTC.

This clone was recorded once. The gene calls are TRBV7-9 and TRBJ1-6, with D possibly being TRBD1 (6 bases). Between the trimmed V and J ends, which lost 6 bases and 6 bases, there was a span of 18 bases. The CDR3 totals 16 residues. Germline CDR1 SEHNR, CDR2 FQNEAQ (reference sequence). The DNA of the CDR3 is TGTGCCAGCAGTGGGGTGGGGGGCGCAAGTAATTCACCCCTCCACTTT. It is translated as CASSGVGGASNSPLHF.

CDR3 sequence reads: CASRDNNQWWETQYF. DNA of the CDR3: TGTGCCAGCAGGGACAATAACCAGTGGTGGGAGACCCAGTACTTC. The chain uses TRBV2 and TRBJ2-5, with a weak D call TRBD1 (5 bases). V gave up 6 bases and J gave up 5 bases, with 19 bases separating them. CDR1 SNHLY and CDR2 FYNNEI come from the germline V gene. The CDR3 covers 15 residues.